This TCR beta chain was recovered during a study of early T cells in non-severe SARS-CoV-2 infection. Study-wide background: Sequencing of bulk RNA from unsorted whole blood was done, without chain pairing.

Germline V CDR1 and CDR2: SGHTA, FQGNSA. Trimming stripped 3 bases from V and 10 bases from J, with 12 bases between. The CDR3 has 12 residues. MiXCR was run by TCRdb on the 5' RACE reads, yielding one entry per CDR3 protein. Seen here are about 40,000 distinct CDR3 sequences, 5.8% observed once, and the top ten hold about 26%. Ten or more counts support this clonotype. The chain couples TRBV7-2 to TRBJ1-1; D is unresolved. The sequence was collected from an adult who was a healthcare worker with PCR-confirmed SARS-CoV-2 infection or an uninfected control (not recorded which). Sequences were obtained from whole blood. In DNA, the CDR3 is TGTGCCAGCAGCTTTGAGGTCGTCCCAGCTTTCTTT. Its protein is CASSFEVVPAFF.